This TCR beta chain was recorded in a study of OX40 agonist ivuxolimab in advanced cancers. Study overall: Subjects had a mean age of approximately 60 years, with a range of roughly 23 to 80; 82.7% were male. Overall study findings and caveats: In the 0.1 to 3.0 mg/kg range, CD4+ and CD8+ blood T cells had expanded clonally by week 6. No determination was made of the antigen specificity of the expanded peripheral T cells.

Assay used: immunoSEQ multiplex PCR; TCRdb lists only in-frame clones, some missing. The sample consists of 84,000 or so clones, 80% to 95% of them appearing once. Per the germline V gene, CDR1 is WNHNN and CDR2 is SYGVQD (reference sequence). The germline V and J ends were trimmed by 5 bases and 4 bases, with 24 bases remaining between them. The CDR3 extends over 17 amino acids. As for this clone: What it binds is unknown.

Blood got drawn at baseline, again on cycle 4 day 1, and then on cycle 7 day 1. The sequence was collected from an adult with an advanced solid tumor such as melanoma, head and neck, liver or kidney cancer. The sample consisted of CD4+ or CD8+ T cells sorted from blood, taken in a trial of the OX40 agonist ivuxolimab. The chain is built from TRBV10-1 and TRBJ2-7; tentatively, D is TRBD2 (7 bases). Here the CDR3 DNA reads TGCGCCAGCAGTAAAGGGGGGGTCGGACACCGGGGTTACGAGCAGTACTTC. It is translated as CASSKGGVGHRGYEQYF.